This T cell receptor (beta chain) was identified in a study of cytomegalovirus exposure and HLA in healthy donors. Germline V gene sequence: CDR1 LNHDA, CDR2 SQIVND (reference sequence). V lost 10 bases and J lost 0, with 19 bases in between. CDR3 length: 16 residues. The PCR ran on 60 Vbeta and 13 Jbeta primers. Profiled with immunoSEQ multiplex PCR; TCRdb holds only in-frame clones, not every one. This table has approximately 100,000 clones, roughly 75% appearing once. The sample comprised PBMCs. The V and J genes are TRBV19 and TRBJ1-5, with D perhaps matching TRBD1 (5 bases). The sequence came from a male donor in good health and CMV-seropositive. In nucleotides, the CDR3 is TGTGCCACCAACTCGCGACAGTTATATAGCAATCAGCCCCAGCATTTT. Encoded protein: CATNSRQLYSNQPQHF. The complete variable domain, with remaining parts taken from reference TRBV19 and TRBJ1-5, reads DGGITQSPKYLFRKEGQNVTLSCEQNLNHDAMYWYRQDPGQGLRLIYYSQIVNDFQKGDIAEGYSVSREKKESFPLTVTSAQKNPTAFYLCATNSRQLYSNQPQHFGDGTRLSIL.